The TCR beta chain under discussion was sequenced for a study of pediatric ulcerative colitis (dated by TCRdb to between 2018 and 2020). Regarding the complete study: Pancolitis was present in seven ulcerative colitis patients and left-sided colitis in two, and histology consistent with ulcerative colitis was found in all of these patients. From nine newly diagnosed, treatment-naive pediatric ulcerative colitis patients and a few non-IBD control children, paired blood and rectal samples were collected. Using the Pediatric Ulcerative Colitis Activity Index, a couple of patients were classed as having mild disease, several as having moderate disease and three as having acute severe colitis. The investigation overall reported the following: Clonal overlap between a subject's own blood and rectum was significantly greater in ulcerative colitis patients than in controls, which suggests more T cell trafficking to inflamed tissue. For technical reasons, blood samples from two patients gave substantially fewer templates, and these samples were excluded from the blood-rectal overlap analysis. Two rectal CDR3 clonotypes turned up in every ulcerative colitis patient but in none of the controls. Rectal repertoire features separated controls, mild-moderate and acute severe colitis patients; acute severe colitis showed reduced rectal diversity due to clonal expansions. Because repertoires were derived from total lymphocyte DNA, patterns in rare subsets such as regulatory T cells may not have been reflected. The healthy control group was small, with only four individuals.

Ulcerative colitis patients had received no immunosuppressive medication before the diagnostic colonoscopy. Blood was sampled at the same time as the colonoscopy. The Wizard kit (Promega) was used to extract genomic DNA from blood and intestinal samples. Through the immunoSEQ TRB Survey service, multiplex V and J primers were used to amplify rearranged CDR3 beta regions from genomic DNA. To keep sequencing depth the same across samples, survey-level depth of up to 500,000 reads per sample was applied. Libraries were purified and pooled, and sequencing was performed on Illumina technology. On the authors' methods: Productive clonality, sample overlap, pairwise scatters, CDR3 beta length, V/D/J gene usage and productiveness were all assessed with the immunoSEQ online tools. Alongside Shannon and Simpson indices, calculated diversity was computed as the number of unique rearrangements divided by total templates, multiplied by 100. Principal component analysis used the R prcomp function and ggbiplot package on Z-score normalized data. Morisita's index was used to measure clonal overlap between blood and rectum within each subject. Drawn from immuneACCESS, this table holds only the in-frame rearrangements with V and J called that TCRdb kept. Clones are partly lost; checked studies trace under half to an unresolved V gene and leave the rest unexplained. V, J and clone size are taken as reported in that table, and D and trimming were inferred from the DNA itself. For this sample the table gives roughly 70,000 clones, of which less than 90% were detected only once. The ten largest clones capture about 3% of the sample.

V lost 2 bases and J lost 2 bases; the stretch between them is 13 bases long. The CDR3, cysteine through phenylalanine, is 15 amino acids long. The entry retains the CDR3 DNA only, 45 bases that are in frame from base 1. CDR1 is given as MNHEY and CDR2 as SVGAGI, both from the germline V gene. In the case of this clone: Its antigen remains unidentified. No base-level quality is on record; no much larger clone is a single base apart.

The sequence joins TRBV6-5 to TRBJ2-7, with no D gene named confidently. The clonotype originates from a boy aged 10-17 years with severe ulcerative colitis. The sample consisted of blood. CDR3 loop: CASSYTTGSTYEQYF. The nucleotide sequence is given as TGTGCCAGCAGTTACACCACCGGGTCGACCTACGAGCAGTACTTC.